These 13 T cell receptor beta chains originate from one sample sequenced in a study of blood T cell repertoires in COVID-19 (dated by TCRdb to 2018 to 2020). Library preparation was by the immunoSEQ multiplex PCR assay. The table was pulled from immuneACCESS by TCRdb, which kept in-frame rearrangements only. Such tables lose some clones; where checked, under half of the loss comes from unresolved V genes, and the rest has no known cause. This sample comprises about 220,000 clones, around 81% of them detected only once. The ten top clones hold roughly 2.3% of the sample. Sequenced: peripheral blood. The receptors come from a woman in her sixties or seventies with acute or convalescent COVID-19.

The gene calls are TRBV6-6 and TRBJ2-2, with D maybe TRBD1 (6 bases). The CDR3 length is 13 residues. Germline CDR1 reads MNHNY; CDR2 reads SVGAGI (reference sequence). The V gene lost 6 bases and the J gene lost 2 bases, with 7 bases spanning the gap. The CDR3 sequence: CASSRGNTGELFF. The CDR3 DNA is TGTGCCAGCAGCAGGGGTAACACCGGGGAGCTGTTTTTT.

The chain couples TRBV5-1 to TRBJ2-3; 7 bases agree with TRBD1. V shed 4 bases and J 3 bases; nucleotides not matched to a gene: 8. Germline CDR1 SGHRS, CDR2 YFSETQ. This CDR3 contains 15 residues. The DNA for the CDR3 is TGCGCCAGCAGCATTGGACAGGTCGGTACAGATACGCAGTATTTT. Amino acids: CASSIGQVGTDTQYF.

This chain uses TRBV7-2 with TRBJ1-6; D may be TRBD1 (5 bases). From germline, CDR1 is SGHTA and CDR2 FQGNSA. The CDR3 has 15 residues. Trimming stripped 1 base from V and 13 bases from J, with 17 bases between. In DNA, the CDR3 is TGTGCCAGCAGCTTAGGTATCGGCAGTTGGGGCCCCCTCCACTTT. This encodes CASSLGIGSWGPLHF.

The rearrangement uses TRBV9 and TRBJ2-7, with TRBD2 as a possible D gene (6 bases). This CDR3 contains 14 residues. Looked up from germline, CDR1 is SGDLS and CDR2 is YYNGEE. V was pared by 0 bases and J by 3 bases, with 10 bases between. The CDR3: CASSVGGVNYEQYF. The DNA of the CDR3 is TGTGCCAGCAGCGTAGGGGGGGTAAACTACGAGCAGTACTTC.

The gene calls are TRBV5-4 and TRBJ2-1; TRBD1 aligns across 7 bases. Trimming took 0 bases from V and 6 from J; bases not matched to a gene: 9. The CDR3 has 16 residues. The germline CDR1 and CDR2 sequences are SGHNT and YYREEE (reference sequence). The CDR3 sequence is CASSLVGRGSGNEQFF. The CDR3 DNA is TGTGCCAGCAGCTTGGTCGGCAGGGGGTCAGGCAATGAGCAGTTCTTC.

This clone was seen a few times. This chain connects TRBV2 to TRBJ2-7; D perhaps matches TRBD2 (6 bases). Germline CDR1 and CDR2: SNHLY and FYNNEI. Trimming left V 4 bases short and J 6 bases short, with 10 bases between. CDR3 size: 12 residues. The CDR3 sequence is CASSGRVSEQYF. In nucleotides, the CDR3 is TGTGCCAGCAGTGGGAGGGTGAGCGAGCAGTACTTC.

The chain links TRBV18 to TRBJ1-1; tentatively, D is TRBD1 (6 bases). V was cut by 3 bases and J by 10 bases, with 18 bases left in between. Germline V gene data show CDR1 as KGHSH and CDR2 as LQKENI. The CDR3 has 14 amino acids. CDR3 residues: CASSPDFTGRAAFF. CDR3 DNA: TGTGCCAGCTCACCTGACTTCACAGGGCGGGCAGCTTTCTTT.

Comments on this clone: Other DNA sequences in the same sample also yield this CDR3. The chain uses TRBV7-9 and TRBJ1-2; D remains ambiguous. CDR1 SEHNR and CDR2 FQNEAQ come from the germline V gene (reference sequence). CDR3 length: 13 residues. Trimming pared 1 base from V and 4 bases from J, leaving 7 bases between. The CDR3 nucleotides are TGTGCCAGCAGCTTAGGGCAGGTCTATGGCTACACCTTC. This sequence encodes CASSLGQVYGYTF.

This clone was observed a handful of times. The V call is TRBV6-6, the J call TRBJ1-2; 8 bases line up with TRBD1. J gave up 3 bases and V 6 bases, and 3 bases lay outside the gene matches. The CDR3 length is 13 residues. The V gene's germline CDR1 is MNHNY and CDR2 SVGAGI (reference sequence). The CDR3 DNA sequence: TGTGCCAGCAGGAAGACAGGGGACTATGGCTACACCTTC. Protein product: CASRKTGDYGYTF.

This clone was seen only a few times. This sample includes further DNA sequences coding for the same CDR3. V is TRBV12-3 or TRBV12-4 and J is TRBJ1-1; possible D gene TRBD1, 6 bases. With 5 bases removed from V and 2 bases from J, the gap between germline ends came to 9 bases. CDR3 size: 13 residues. CDR3 protein: CASSLQGNTEAFF. CDR3 in DNA: TGTGCCAGCAGTCTACAGGGAAACACTGAAGCTTTCTTT.

The chain links TRBV6-1 to TRBJ1-3; possible D gene TRBD1, 6 bases. The CDR3 has 13 amino acids. Germline lookup yields CDR1 MNHNS and CDR2 SASEGT. Trimming stripped 3 bases from V and 6 bases from J, with 9 bases between. CDR3 sequence reads: CASSDGTPNTIYF. DNA of the CDR3: TGTGCCAGCAGTGACGGGACACCAAACACCATATATTTT.

This clone was seen more than once but under ten times. This chain uses TRBV19 with TRBJ2-7, with D perhaps TRBD2 (7 bases). Germline CDR1 is LNHDA and CDR2 is SQIVND (reference sequence). The CDR3 has 15 residues. The V and J ends lost 1 base and 8 bases respectively, with 18 bases between them. CDR3 loop: CASSIGGGRSLQQYF. In nucleotides, the CDR3 is TGTGCCAGTAGTATAGGCGGGGGCAGGAGTCTCCAGCAGTACTTC.

The V gene is TRBV4-3, the J gene TRBJ2-5; weak D call: TRBD2 (5 bases). The CDR3 has 13 residues. The V and J ends lost 4 bases and 7 bases respectively, with 13 bases between them. Germline CDR1 is LGHNA and CDR2 is YSLEER. CDR3 residues: CASSPSRAGTQYF. The CDR3 DNA follows: TGCGCCAGCAGCCCGTCGAGGGCGGGGACCCAGTACTTC.